One and the same sample provided the 9 T cell receptor beta chains below, sequenced in a study of T cell repertoires in cytomegalovirus infection. One entry per CDR3 protein results from TCRdb running MiXCR on the reads. Found here are approximately 280,000 distinct CDR3 sequences, roughly a fifth of them singletons; the top ten hold roughly a fifth. Antigens of these TCRs are unknown. The sample here was cultured PBMCs, taken from culture after CMV antigen stimulation. These receptors were taken from a human donor in good health (CMV status not recorded). Some clones in this sample may be carry-over from other donors' samples.

The chain has TRBV4-2 and TRBJ1-2; tentatively, D is TRBD1 (5 bases). Deletions cut 2 bases from V and 3 bases from J, with 19 bases between. Germline CDR1 LGHNA, CDR2 YNFKEQ. The CDR3 contains 17 residues. CDR3 region: CASSQSIAEGLDYGYTF. The CDR3 nucleotides are TGTGCCAGCAGCCAATCAATTGCCGAGGGACTGGACTATGGCTACACCTTC.

This clonotype was recorded a few times. V gene TRBV19 combines with J gene TRBJ2-5; D unclear. V shed 1 base and J shed 1 base, with 7 bases lying between them. The CDR3 totals 14 residues. In germline, CDR1 is LNHDA, CDR2 SQIVND (reference sequence). CDR3 DNA sequence: TGTGCCAGTAGTATAGGACCCGCCCAAGAGACCCAGTACTTC. It encodes CASSIGPAQETQYF.

This clonotype was detected ten times or more. V and J are TRBV6-5 and TRBJ1-2, with a weak D call TRBD1 (6 bases). Trimming removed 5 bases at V and 7 bases at J, with 14 bases between. Per the germline V gene, CDR1 is MNHEY and CDR2 is SVGAGI. The CDR3 totals 13 residues. CDR3 sequence: CASSTQGMGGYTF. The CDR3 DNA is TGTGCCAGCAGTACACAGGGTATGGGTGGCTACACCTTC.

This chain links TRBV28 with TRBJ1-2, with a possible D match to TRBD1 (5 bases). Germline loops: CDR1 MDHEN, CDR2 SYDVKM. The CDR3 consists of 14 residues. V was clipped by 1 base and J by 7 bases, with 13 bases between them. The CDR3 here is CASSLSGARPGYTF. CDR3 bases: TGTGCCAGCAGTTTATCCGGGGCGCGGCCTGGCTACACCTTC.

The V and J genes are TRBV12-3 or TRBV12-4 and TRBJ2-1, with D perhaps TRBD2 (6 bases). This CDR3 has 15 residues. Trimming took 5 bases from V and 7 from J, leaving 18 bases between them. The DNA of the CDR3 is TGTGCCAGCAGTCTCGGAGGGCCGAGATGGAATGAGCAGTTCTTC. Its protein product is CASSLGGPRWNEQFF.

This rearrangement joins TRBV24-1 to TRBJ2-1, with 14 bases identical to TRBD2. This CDR3 is 20 amino acids long. V shed 3 bases and J 7 bases; nucleotides not matched to a gene: 16. The V gene's germline CDR1 is KGHDR and CDR2 SFDVKD. The CDR3 DNA reads as TGTGCCACCAGTGATCTGGCGGGGGGGAGAGGACTAGCGGGAGGTAATGAGCAGTTCTTC. This encodes CATSDLAGGRGLAGGNEQFF.

This clonotype was seen more than once but under ten times. The CDR3 DNA reads as TGTGCCATCAGGGCGGACAGGGAAAACACCGGGGAGCTGTTTTTT. Its translation: CAIRADRENTGELFF. This chain uses TRBV10-3 with TRBJ2-2; TRBD1 aligns across 8 bases. This CDR3 has 15 amino acids. The V gene end was trimmed by 6 bases and the J gene end by 2 bases; junction bases not matched to a gene: 5. The germline gives CDR1 ENHRY, CDR2 SYGVKD.

This sequence joins TRBV6-2 or TRBV6-3 and TRBJ2-2; D may be TRBD1 (5 bases). Germline CDR1 and CDR2: MNHEY and SVGEGT. This CDR3 is built from 14 residues. V was shortened by 6 bases and J by 1 base, with 9 bases between the two germline ends. The CDR3 is CASRFGQNTGELFF. The CDR3 region has the DNA TGTGCCAGCAGATTCGGACAGAACACCGGGGAGCTGTTTTTT.

This sequence joins TRBV27 and TRBJ2-5; D remains ambiguous. Germline assignment: CDR1 MNHEY and CDR2 SMNVEV (reference sequence). V lost 2 bases and J lost 1, with 11 bases in between. The CDR3 is made up of 15 amino acids. CDR3: CASSLGPAFQETQYF. CDR3 DNA sequence: TGTGCCAGCAGTTTAGGGCCCGCCTTCCAAGAGACCCAGTACTTC.